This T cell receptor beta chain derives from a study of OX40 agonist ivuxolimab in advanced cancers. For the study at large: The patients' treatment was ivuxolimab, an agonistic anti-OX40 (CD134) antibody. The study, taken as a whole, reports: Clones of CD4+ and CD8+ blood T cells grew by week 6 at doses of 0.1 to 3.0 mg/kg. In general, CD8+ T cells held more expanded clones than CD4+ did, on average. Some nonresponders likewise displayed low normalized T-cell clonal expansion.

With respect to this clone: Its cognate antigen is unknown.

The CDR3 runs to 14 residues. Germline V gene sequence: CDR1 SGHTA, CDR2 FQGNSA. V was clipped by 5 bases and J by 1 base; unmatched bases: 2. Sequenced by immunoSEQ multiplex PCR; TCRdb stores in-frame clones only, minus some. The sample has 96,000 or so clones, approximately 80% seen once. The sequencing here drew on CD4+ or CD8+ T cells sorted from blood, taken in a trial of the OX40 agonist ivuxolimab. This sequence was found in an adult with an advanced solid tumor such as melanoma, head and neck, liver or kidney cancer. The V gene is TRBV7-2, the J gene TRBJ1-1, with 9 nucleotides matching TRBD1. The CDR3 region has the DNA TGTGCCAGCAGCCCGGGACAGGGGAACACTGAAGCTTTCTTT. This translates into CASSPGQGNTEAFF. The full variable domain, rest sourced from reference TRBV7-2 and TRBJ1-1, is GAGVSQSPSNKVTEKGKDVELRCDPISGHTALYWYRQSLGQGLEFLIYFQGNSAPDKSGLPSDRFSAERTGGSVSTLTIQRTQQEDSAVYLCASSPGQGNTEAFFGQGTRLTVV.